Below, one T cell receptor beta chain is given with its context. Its antigen remains unidentified. Clones were read by immunoSEQ multiplex PCR, and TCRdb kept only the in-frame ones, dropping some. The data hold about 320,000 clones, with roughly 80% observed a single time. The sample belongs to a study of Ad26.COV2.S vaccination and SARS-CoV-2 variants. Study-wide context: Ad26.COV2.S given intramuscularly, once or twice 56 days apart.

Study-wide results and limits: Possible underestimation of total T cell responses by the TCR breadth and depth analyses was noted.

Stated treatment: roughly 20 received Ad26.COV2.S at low or high dose, single or two shots; 5 received placebo; per-sample allocation not given. The samples date from day 63 after the first vaccine or placebo injection. An Ad26 vector expressing Wuhan-strain SARS-CoV-2 spike served as the vaccine. The CDR3 loop spans 15 amino acids. Germline CDR1 reads MNHNY; CDR2 reads SVGAGI (reference sequence). Trimming removed 0 bases at V and 4 bases at J, with 11 bases between. This chain uses TRBV6-6 with TRBJ2-3; maybe TRBD1 (6 bases). The clonotype was recovered from a person between 18 and 65 years old who received the Ad26.COV2.S COVID-19 vaccine or a placebo. The sequencing used peripheral blood, collected in a trial of Ad26.COV2.S vaccine versus placebo. The CDR3 spells CASSYSPRGPDTQYF. CDR3 nucleotides: TGTGCCAGCAGTTACTCGCCCAGGGGCCCAGATACGCAGTATTTT.